This T cell receptor (beta chain) is from a study of blood T cell repertoires in COVID-19. The CDR3 is 15 amino acids. CDR1 and CDR2 from the germline V gene are SGHNT and YYREEE (reference sequence). The germline V and J ends were trimmed by 4 bases and 3 bases, with 13 bases remaining between them. Repertoires were generated with immunoSEQ multiplex PCR, while TCRdb's copy carries only in-frame clones and drops some. The sample lists under 250,000 clones, approximately 86% occurring once. The chain joins TRBV5-4 to TRBJ2-2; weak D call: TRBD1 (5 bases). The specimen sequenced was peripheral blood. This TCR derives from a woman in her 70s with active or convalescent COVID-19. The CDR3 spells CASSPGSFYTGELFF. DNA of the CDR3: TGTGCCAGCAGCCCAGGGTCTTTTTACACCGGGGAGCTGTTTTTT.